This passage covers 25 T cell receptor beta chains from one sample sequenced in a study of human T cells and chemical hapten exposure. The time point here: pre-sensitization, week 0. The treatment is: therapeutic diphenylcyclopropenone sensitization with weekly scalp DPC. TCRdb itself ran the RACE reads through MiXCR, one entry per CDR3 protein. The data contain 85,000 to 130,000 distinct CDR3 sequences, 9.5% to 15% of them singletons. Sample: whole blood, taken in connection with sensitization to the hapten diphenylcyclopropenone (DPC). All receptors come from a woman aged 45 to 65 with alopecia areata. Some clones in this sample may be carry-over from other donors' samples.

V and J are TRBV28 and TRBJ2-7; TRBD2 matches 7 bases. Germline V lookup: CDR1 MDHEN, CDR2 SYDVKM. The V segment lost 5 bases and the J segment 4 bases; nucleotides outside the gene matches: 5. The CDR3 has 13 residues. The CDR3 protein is CASSLQRGYEQYF. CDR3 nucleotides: TGTGCCAGCAGTCTACAGCGGGGATACGAGCAGTACTTC.

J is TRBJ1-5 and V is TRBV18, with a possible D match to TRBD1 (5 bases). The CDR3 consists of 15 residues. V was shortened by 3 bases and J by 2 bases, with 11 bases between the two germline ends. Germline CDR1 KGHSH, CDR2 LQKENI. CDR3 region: CASSPLGRGNQPQHF. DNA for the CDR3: TGTGCCAGCTCACCCCTGGGACGGGGCAATCAGCCCCAGCATTTT.

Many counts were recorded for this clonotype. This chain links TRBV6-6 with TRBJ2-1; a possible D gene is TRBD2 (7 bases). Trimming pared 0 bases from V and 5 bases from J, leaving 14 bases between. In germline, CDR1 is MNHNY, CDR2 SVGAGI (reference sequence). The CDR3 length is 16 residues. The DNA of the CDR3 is TGTGCCAGCAGTTACTCTGGGGGGGCGAGAGACAATGAGCAGTTCTTC. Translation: CASSYSGGARDNEQFF.

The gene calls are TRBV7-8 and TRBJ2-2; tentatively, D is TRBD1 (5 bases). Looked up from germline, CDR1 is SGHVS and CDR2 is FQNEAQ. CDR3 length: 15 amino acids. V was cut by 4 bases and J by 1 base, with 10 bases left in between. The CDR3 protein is CASSSTVWNTGELFF. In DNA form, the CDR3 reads TGTGCCAGCAGCTCGACAGTATGGAACACCGGGGAGCTGTTTTTT. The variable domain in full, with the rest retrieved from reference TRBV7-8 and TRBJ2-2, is GAGVSQSPRYKVAKRGQDVALRCDPISGHVSLFWYQQALGQGPEFLTYFQNEAQLDKSGLPSDRFFAERPEGSVSTLKIQRTQQEDSAVYLCASSSTVWNTGELFFGEGSRLTVL.

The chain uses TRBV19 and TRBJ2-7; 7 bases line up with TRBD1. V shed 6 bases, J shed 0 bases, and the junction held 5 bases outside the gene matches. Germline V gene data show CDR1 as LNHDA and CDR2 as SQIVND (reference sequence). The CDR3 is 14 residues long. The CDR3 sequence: CASSRQGPSYEQYF. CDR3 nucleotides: TGTGCCAGTAGCCGACAGGGCCCCTCCTACGAGCAGTACTTC.

CDR3 in amino acids: CASTMTGPMNTEAFF. DNA of the CDR3: TGTGCCAGCACCATGACAGGGCCCATGAACACTGAAGCTTTCTTT. This chain connects TRBV28 to TRBJ1-1; 7 nucleotides align to TRBD1. The CDR3 spans 15 residues. V trimming: 7 bases; J trimming: 0 bases; junction bases outside the gene matches: 8. Germline V gene data show CDR1 as MDHEN and CDR2 as SYDVKM. Together with reference TRBV28 and TRBJ1-1, the CDR3 gives the full variable domain: DVKVTQSSRYLVKRTGEKVFLECVQDMDHENMFWYRQDPGLGLRLIYFSYDVKMKEKGDIPEGYSVSREKKERFSLILESASTNQTSMYLCASTMTGPMNTEAFFGQGTRLTVV.

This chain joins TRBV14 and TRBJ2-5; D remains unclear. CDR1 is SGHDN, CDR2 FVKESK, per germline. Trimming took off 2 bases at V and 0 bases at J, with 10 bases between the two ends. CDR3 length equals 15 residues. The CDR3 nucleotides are TGTGCCAGCAGCCAAATCAACTATCACCAAGAGACCCAGTACTTC. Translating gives CASSQINYHQETQYF.

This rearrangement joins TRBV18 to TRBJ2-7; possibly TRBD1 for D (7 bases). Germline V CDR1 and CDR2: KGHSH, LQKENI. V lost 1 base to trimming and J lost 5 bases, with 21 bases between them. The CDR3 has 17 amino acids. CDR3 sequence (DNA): TGTGCCAGCTCACCACAAGAGACAGGGTCCTGGGGGGACGAGCAGTACTTC. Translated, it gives CASSPQETGSWGDEQYF. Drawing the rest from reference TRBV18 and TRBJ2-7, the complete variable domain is NAGVMQNPRHLVRRRGQEARLRCSPMKGHSHVYWYRQLPEEGLKFMVYLQKENIIDESGMPKERFSAEFPKEGPSILRIQQVVRGDSAAYFCASSPQETGSWGDEQYFGPGTRLTVT.

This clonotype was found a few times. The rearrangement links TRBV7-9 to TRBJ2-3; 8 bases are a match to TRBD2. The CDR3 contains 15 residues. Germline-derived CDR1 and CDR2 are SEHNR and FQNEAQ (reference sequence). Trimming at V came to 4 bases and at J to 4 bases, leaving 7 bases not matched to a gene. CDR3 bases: TGTGCCAGCAGCTCCCTCAGCGGGAGAGCAGATACGCAGTATTTT. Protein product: CASSSLSGRADTQYF.

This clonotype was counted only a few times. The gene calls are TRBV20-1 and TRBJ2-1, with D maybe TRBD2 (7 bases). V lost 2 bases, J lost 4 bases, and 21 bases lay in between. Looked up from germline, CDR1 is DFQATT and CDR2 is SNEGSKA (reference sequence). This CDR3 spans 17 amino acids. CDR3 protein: CSARPRKGAGAYNEQFF. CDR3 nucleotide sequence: TGCAGTGCTAGACCCCGGAAGGGTGCGGGGGCGTACAATGAGCAGTTCTTC.

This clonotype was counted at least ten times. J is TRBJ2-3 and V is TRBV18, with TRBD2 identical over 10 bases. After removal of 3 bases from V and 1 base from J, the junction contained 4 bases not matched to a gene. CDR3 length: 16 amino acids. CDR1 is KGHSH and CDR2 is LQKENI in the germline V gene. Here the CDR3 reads CASSPRTSGGTDTQYF. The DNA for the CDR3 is TGTGCCAGCTCACCTCGGACTAGCGGAGGCACAGATACGCAGTATTTT.

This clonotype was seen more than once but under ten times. DNA for the CDR3: TGCGCCAGCAGATTGACAGGAAACGAGCAGTACTTC. It yields the protein CASRLTGNEQYF. The chain uses TRBV5-1 and TRBJ2-7; a possible D gene is TRBD1 (6 bases). Trimming shortened V by 5 bases and J by 5 bases, and 11 bases separated the two germline ends. The CDR3 is 12 amino acids. Germline V CDR1 and CDR2: SGHRS, YFSETQ.

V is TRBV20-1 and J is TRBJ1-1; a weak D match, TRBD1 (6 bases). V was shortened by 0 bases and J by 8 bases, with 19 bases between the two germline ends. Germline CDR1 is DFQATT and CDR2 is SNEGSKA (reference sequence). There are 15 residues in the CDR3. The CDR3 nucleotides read TGCAGTGCTAGAGATCTTAACCGTTTAAGGGGGGAAGCTTTCTTT. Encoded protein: CSARDLNRLRGEAFF.

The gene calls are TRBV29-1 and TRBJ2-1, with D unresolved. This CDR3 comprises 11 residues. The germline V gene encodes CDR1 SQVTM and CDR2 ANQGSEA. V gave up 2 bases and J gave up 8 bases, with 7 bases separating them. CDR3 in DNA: TGCAGCGTTGAAAGCGTCGATGAGCAGTTCTTC. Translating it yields CSVESVDEQFF.

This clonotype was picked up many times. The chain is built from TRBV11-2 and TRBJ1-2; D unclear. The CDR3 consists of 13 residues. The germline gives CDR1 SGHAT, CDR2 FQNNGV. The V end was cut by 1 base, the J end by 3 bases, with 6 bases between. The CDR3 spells CASSLGGDYGYTF. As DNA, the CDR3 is TGTGCCAGCAGCTTAGGGGGAGACTATGGCTACACCTTC.

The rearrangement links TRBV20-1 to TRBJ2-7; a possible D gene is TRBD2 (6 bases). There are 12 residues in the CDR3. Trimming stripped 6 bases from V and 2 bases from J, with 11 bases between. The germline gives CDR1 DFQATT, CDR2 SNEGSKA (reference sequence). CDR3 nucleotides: TGCAGTGCAGAGCGGGCGACCTACGAGCAGTACTTC. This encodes CSAERATYEQYF.

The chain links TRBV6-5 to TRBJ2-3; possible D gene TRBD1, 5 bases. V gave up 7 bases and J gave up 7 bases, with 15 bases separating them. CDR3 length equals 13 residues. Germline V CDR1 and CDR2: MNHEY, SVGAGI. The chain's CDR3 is CASMFQGGNTQYF. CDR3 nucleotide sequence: TGTGCCAGCATGTTCCAGGGTGGAAATACGCAGTATTTT.

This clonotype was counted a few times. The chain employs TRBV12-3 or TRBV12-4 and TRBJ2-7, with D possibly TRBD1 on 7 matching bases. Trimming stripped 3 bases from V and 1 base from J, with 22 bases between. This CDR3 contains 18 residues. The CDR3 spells CASSFWGQWGSGSYEQYF. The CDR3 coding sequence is TGTGCCAGCAGTTTTTGGGGACAGTGGGGAAGCGGGTCCTACGAGCAGTACTTC.

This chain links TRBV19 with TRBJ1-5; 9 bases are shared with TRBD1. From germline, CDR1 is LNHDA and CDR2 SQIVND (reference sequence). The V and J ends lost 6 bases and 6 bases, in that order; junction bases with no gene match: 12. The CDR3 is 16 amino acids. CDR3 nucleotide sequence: TGTGCCAGTAGCAATCCCACAACAGGGGGCAGTCAGCCCCAGCATTTT. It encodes CASSNPTTGGSQPQHF.

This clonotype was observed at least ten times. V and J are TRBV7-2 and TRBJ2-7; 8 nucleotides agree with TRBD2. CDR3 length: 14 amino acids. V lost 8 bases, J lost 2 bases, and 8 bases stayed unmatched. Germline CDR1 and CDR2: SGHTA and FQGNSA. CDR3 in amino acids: CASREGSGAYEQYF. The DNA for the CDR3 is TGTGCCAGCCGGGAGGGGAGCGGGGCCTACGAGCAGTACTTC.

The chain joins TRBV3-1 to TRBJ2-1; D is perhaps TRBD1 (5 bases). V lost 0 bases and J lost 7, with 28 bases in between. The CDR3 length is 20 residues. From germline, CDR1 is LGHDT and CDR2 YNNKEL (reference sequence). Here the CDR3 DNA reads TGTGCCAGCAGCCAAGATGAGCTTTTTTGGGTGGGGCCGTGGGATAATGAGCAGTTCTTC. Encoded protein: CASSQDELFWVGPWDNEQFF.

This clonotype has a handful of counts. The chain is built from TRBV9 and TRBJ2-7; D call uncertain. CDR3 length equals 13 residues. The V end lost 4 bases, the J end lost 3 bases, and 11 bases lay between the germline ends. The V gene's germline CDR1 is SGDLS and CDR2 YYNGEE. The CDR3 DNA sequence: TGTGCCAGCAGCTTCACGCCGTACTACGAGCAGTACTTC. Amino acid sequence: CASSFTPYYEQYF.

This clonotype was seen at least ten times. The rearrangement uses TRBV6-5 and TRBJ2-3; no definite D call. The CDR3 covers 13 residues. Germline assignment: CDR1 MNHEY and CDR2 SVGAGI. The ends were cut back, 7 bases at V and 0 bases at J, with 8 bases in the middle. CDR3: CASTLTSTDTQYF. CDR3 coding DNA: TGTGCCAGCACCTTGACTAGCACAGATACGCAGTATTTT.

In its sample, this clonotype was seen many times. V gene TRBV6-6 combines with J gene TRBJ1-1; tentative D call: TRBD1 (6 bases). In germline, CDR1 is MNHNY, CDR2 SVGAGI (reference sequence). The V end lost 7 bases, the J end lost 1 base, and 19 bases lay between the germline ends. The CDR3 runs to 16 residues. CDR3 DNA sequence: TGTGCCAGCAAAATCCCCCTCACAGGGACGAACACTGAAGCTTTCTTT. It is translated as CASKIPLTGTNTEAFF.

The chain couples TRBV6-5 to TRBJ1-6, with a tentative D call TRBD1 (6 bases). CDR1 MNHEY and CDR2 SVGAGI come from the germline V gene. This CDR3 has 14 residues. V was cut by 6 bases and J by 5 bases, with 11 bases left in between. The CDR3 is CASSLDRNNSPLHF. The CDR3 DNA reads TGTGCCAGCAGCCTCGACAGGAATAATTCACCCCTCCACTTT.